The next 6 T cell receptor beta chains were all read from a single sample in a study of blood T cell repertoires in COVID-19. Some clones are missing from TCRdb's copy, which holds only in-frame ones; the method was immunoSEQ multiplex PCR. The sample consists of about 380,000 clones, around 87% of them appearing once. Specimen: PBMCs or T cells enriched from blood (not recorded which). These receptors all come from a man aged 25-40 years who had recovered from COVID-19.

This clone has more than one count but fewer than ten. V usage is TRBV14 and J usage is TRBJ1-6; maybe TRBD1 (6 bases). The CDR3 has 16 residues. The germline gives CDR1 SGHDN, CDR2 FVKESK. Trimming removed 1 base from V and 8 bases from J, with 15 bases in between. CDR3: CASSQGAARGHSPLHF. The CDR3 DNA reads as TGTGCCAGCAGCCAAGGAGCGGCCAGGGGTCATTCACCCCTCCACTTT. The complete variable domain, with remaining parts taken from reference TRBV14 and TRBJ1-6, reads EAGVTQFPSHSVIEKGQTVTLRCDPISGHDNLYWYRRVMGKEIKFLLHFVKESKQDESGMPNNRFLAERTGGTYSTLKVQPAELEDSGVYFCASSQGAARGHSPLHFGNGTRLTVT.

This clone was seen once. V is TRBV24-1 and J is TRBJ1-1; no clear D gene. Trimming shortened V by 4 bases and J by 7 bases, and 15 bases separated the two germline ends. The CDR3 is made up of 14 amino acids. CDR1 KGHDR and CDR2 SFDVKD come from the germline V gene. The CDR3 protein is CATSDILNPLEAFF. The CDR3 bases are TGTGCCACCAGTGACATACTCAATCCCCTTGAAGCTTTCTTT.

The chain recombines TRBV7-8 with TRBJ1-2, with 9 bases that match TRBD1. CDR1 is SGHVS, CDR2 FQNEAQ, per germline. The CDR3 spans 16 residues. V dropped 2 bases and J dropped 5; count of bases not matched to a gene: 9. The CDR3 nucleotides read TGTGCCAGCAGCTTAACCGGGACAGGGAAGGAATATGGCTACACCTTC. Its protein is CASSLTGTGKEYGYTF.

The chain uses TRBV4-2 and TRBJ1-2; D not certain. CDR1 and CDR2 from the germline V gene are LGHNA and YNFKEQ. The V end was cut by 0 bases, the J end by 4 bases, with 12 bases between. There are 15 residues in the CDR3. The CDR3 loop is CASSQDHGVGYGYTF. CDR3 nucleotides: TGTGCCAGCAGCCAAGATCACGGGGTGGGCTATGGCTACACCTTC.

The chain recombines TRBV5-4 with TRBJ2-3; no definite D call. The CDR3 sequence is 13 residues long. Germline V gene sequence: CDR1 SGHNT, CDR2 YYREEE (reference sequence). Deletions cut 0 bases from V and 1 base from J, with 3 bases between. The CDR3 protein is CASSLGGTDTQYF. Here the CDR3 DNA reads TGTGCCAGCAGCTTGGGCGGCACAGATACGCAGTATTTT.

This chain uses TRBV3-1 (or the pseudogene TRBV3-2) with TRBJ1-5; D perhaps matches TRBD1 (5 bases). V was cut by 5 bases and J by 7 bases, with 15 bases left in between. This CDR3 is 14 amino acids long. Looked up from germline, CDR1 is LGHDT and CDR2 is YNNKEL (reference sequence). The chain's CDR3 is CASSALGGVQPQHF. The CDR3 region has the DNA TGTGCCAGCAGCGCGCTTGGAGGGGTGCAGCCCCAGCATTTT.